The 11 T cell receptor beta chains presented below share a single source sample, sequenced in a study of vaccination effects on CD4 cells after COVID-19. The assay was immunoSEQ multiplex PCR, and TCRdb's table has in-frame clones only and misses some. The data show about 65,000 clones, 65% to 85% seen once. Sequencing in the ViraFEST assay came after antigen-specific CD4+ T cells had been expanded with viral peptide pools, which were used to stimulate PBMC. The culture ran for less than 12 days, and then CD4+ T cells were isolated. Vaccine recipients, nucleocapsid antibody negative, had no prior SARS-CoV-2 infection. No cognate antigen is known for these TCRs. Sequenced material: CD4+ T cells from PBMCs cultured with HCoV-NL63 spike peptides, taken before COVID-19 vaccination. All receptors come from a human donor who received a COVID-19 vaccine.

The chain carries TRBV2 and TRBJ1-1; D perhaps matches TRBD1 (5 bases). The V and J ends lost 8 bases and 0 bases respectively, with 13 bases between them. Germline V gene data show CDR1 as SNHLY and CDR2 as FYNNEI. The CDR3 has 14 residues. CDR3 region: CASGGRLMNTEAFF. The DNA of the CDR3 is TGTGCCAGCGGGGGACGCCTCATGAACACTGAAGCTTTCTTT.

This chain links TRBV3-1 (or the pseudogene TRBV3-2) with TRBJ2-5; weak D call: TRBD2 (5 bases). V was cut by 6 bases and J by 4 bases, with 18 bases left in between. CDR3 size: 15 residues. Germline V gene data show CDR1 as LGHDT and CDR2 as YNNKEL (reference sequence). CDR3 sequence (DNA): TGTGCCAGCAGGCGCCGGGGATTTGAGGGAGAGACCCAGTACTTC. This translates into CASRRRGFEGETQYF.

This clone showed up just a few times. The chain carries TRBV10-3 and TRBJ1-3, with D uncertain. V lost 2 bases and J 1 base, leaving 6 bases between the germline ends. The CDR3 runs to 14 residues. CDR1 is ENHRY, CDR2 SYGVKD, per germline. The CDR3: CAISETVSGNTIYF. CDR3 sequence (DNA): TGTGCCATCAGTGAGACGGTTTCTGGAAACACCATATATTTT.

The chain has TRBV21-1 and TRBJ2-7; the table's D call of TRBD2 was not tested on the DNA. TRBV21-1 is flagged as a pseudogene. This CDR3 is built from 14 residues. CDR3 bases: TGTGCCAGCAGCAAAGAGAGAAGCTCCTACGAGCAGTACGTC. Translating gives CASSKERSSYEQYV.

The chain has TRBV10-2 and TRBJ2-7; TRBD2 matches at 10 bases. V lost 6 bases to trimming and J lost 7 bases; unmatched junction nucleotides: 6. There are 13 residues in the CDR3. Germline CDR1 WSHSY, CDR2 SAAADI. The CDR3 nucleotides are TGCGCCAGCAGCCTTAGCGGGGGGCTTGAGCAGTACGTC. This codes for CASSLSGGLEQYV.

The rearrangement links TRBV18 to TRBJ1-1; possible D gene TRBD1, 6 bases. CDR1 KGHSH and CDR2 LQKENI come from the germline V gene. Trimming stripped 6 bases from V and 4 bases from J, with 12 bases between. The CDR3 length is 13 residues. CDR3 amino acids: CASSQRGITEAFF. The DNA of the CDR3 is TGTGCCAGCTCTCAAAGGGGGATCACTGAAGCTTTCTTT.

The chain joins TRBV30 to TRBJ2-7; D gene uncertain. V lost 0 bases and J lost 4, with 10 bases in between. The germline V gene encodes CDR1 GTSNPN and CDR2 SVGIG (reference sequence). The length of the CDR3 is 13 residues. The CDR3 loop is CAWSVGRIYEQYV. The CDR3 DNA reads as TGTGCCTGGAGTGTAGGAAGGATATACGAGCAGTACGTC.

The J gene is TRBJ1-5, the V gene TRBV21-1. TRBV21-1 is given as a pseudogene. The CDR3 length is 15 residues. CDR3 sequence (DNA): TGTGCCAGCAGCAATTTGGGAGGAGGAAGGCAGCCCCAGCATTTT. Translation gives CASSNLGGGRQPQHF.

The V call is TRBV6-5, the J call TRBJ1-2; 7 bases line up with TRBD1. CDR1 is MNHEY, CDR2 SVGAGI, per germline. After removal of 5 bases from V and 8 bases from J, the junction contained 8 bases not matched to a gene. This CDR3 has 13 amino acids. For the CDR3, the DNA is TGTGCCAGCAGTCCTACAGGGGCGGGAGGCTACACCTTC. Protein sequence: CASSPTGAGGYTF.

The chain carries TRBV5-1 and TRBJ1-6; a weak D match, TRBD1 (5 bases). CDR1 and CDR2 (germline): SGHRS, YFSETQ. The CDR3 length is 19 residues. Trimming cost V 0 bases and J 1 base, with 17 bases left between them. This chain's CDR3 is CASSLDPLGGVSYNSPLHF. The CDR3 DNA reads TGCGCCAGCAGCTTGGACCCCTTGGGAGGGGTATCCTATAATTCACCCCTCCACTTT.

V and J are TRBV6-4 and TRBJ1-4; 10 bases are shared with TRBD1. Germline V CDR1 and CDR2: MRHNA, SNTAGT. The CDR3 consists of 15 residues. Trimming cost V 6 bases and J 6 bases; bases outside gene matches: 7. In DNA, the CDR3 is TGTGCCAGCAGCCAAGACGGGACAGGGGATGAAAAACTGTTTTTT. It translates to CASSQDGTGDEKLFF.